This T cell receptor (beta chain) was retrieved from a study of shared clonotypes between healthy human individuals (dated by TCRdb to 2020 to 2021). The study in broad terms: The cohort comprised a couple of women and three men aged 18 to 49 years. The study deeply sequenced blood TCR repertoires of about five healthy adults to estimate repertoire size and the extent of clonotype sharing between individuals. Per donor, three plates each were used for CD4 naive and CD4 memory, two for CD8 naive, and one for CD8 memory. To increase sequencing depth and limit assay-specific biases, TCR repertoire library preparation and sequencing were carried out by different laboratories using diverse techniques. Between about 0.8 and 8.9 billion PBMCs per donor were obtained by leukapheresis. Results the study describes overall, beyond this receptor: Rarefaction of sorted-subset datasets indicated incomplete sequencing despite the large sequencing depth. The small number of donors limited the genetic and exposure-history diversity represented. Pairwise subsampling indicated that sequencing depth was expected to affect the degree of clonotype sharing among donors. Naive subsets generally had larger estimated clonotype richness than memory subsets. Sharing across a few donors was observed for approximately 5% of naive CD4, 3% to 3.5% of naive CD8, 2% to 2.5% of memory CD4, and around 0.44% of memory CD8 clonotypes. Sampling was restricted to blood, and TCR repertoires in tissue are likely to differ from TCR repertoires in blood. Compared with non-shared clonotypes, clonotypes shared by all four sorted-subset donors had higher generation probabilities.

The donors were healthy, HIV-negative adults with no recently reported acute infections or vaccinations. All donors were Caucasian adults living in Nashville, Tennessee, USA. CD4+ T cells were enriched by magnetic negative selection; naive cells were then positively selected on CD45RA, and the negative fraction formed the memory subset. After blood collection by leukapheresis, PBMCs were isolated using Ficoll-Histopaque density gradient centrifugation and then cryopreserved in the vapor phase of liquid nitrogen. Analytical flow cytometry was used to check the purity and quantity of each magnetically sorted T cell population. Genomic DNA was isolated from every sorted fraction and measured by UV absorbance on a Nanodrop 2000c. With respect to this clone: Its antigen has not been determined. The input lacks base qualities; no much larger clone sits a single base away.

Sequences SGHRS (CDR1) and YFSETQ (CDR2) are obtained from the germline V gene. The CDR3 contains 16 residues, cysteine and phenylalanine counted. Kept here is only the CDR3 DNA, which spans 48 bases and is read in frame from base 1. Germline trimming: 0 bases from V, 2 bases from J; junction bases outside gene matches: 5. Using the deep immunoSEQ assay, multiplex PCR amplified TCR CDR3 regions from genomic DNA. Extracted genomic DNA from each cell subset was distributed evenly across all wells of several immunoSEQ 96-well plates, and each plate was treated as a replicate. For sorted subsets, around 0.2 ug genomic DNA, equal to about 30,000 T cell genomes, was loaded into each replicate PCR. Purified libraries were measured with a Qubit 3.0 fluorometer, size-checked on a Bioanalyzer 2100, and measured again with the KAPA Library Quantification kit. Each immunoSEQ 96-well plate was sequenced on its own single-read 150-cycle Illumina NextSeq 550 flow cell. The authors' analysis ran thus. Because only junctional sequences without quality scores were contained in the immunoSEQ output, filtering matching that applied to full-length reads could not be performed. To assign V/J genes and CDR3, sequences were annotated against IMGT germline references using PyIR, a Python wrapper for IgBLAST v1.9. Reads with weak V/J assignments (E-value above 1e-6), missing CDR3, stop codons, out-of-frame junctions, or ambiguous translated residues were removed. V3J clonotypes were defined as sequences sharing an identical inferred V gene, J gene, and CDR3 amino acid sequence. The percentage overlap between two repertoires was calculated by dividing the number of shared unique clonotypes by the size of the smaller repertoire. RTK rarefaction, the Chao1 estimator, and Recon v2.1 estimates of unobserved clonotypes were used to assess repertoire richness. Generation probabilities for all TCRbeta clonotypes obtained by the gDNA method from a handful of donors were computed using OLGA. TCRdb carries this immuneACCESS record with in-frame sequences only. Its versions omit some clonotypes, under half of them owing to an unresolved V gene in the studies checked, with the rest unexplained. That table gives V, J and clone size, and the DNA gave D and trimming. For this sample there are 500,000 or so clones; about 96% appear just once. Clones ranked in the top ten supply approximately 0.067% of the sample.

This TCR derives from a woman in her 30s in good health. The chain is assembled from TRBV5-1 and TRBJ2-1; 7 middle bases align to TRBD1. The material sequenced was naive CD4+ T cells sorted from blood. According to the study, the label for this sample's cell subset or site signals: CD45RA+ positively selected. The CDR3 is CASSLGAQGTYNEQFF. The DNA sequence follows: TGCGCCAGCAGCTTGGGGGCACAGGGGACCTACAATGAGCAGTTCTTC.